What follows describes a single TCR beta chain. Per the original methods: Amplification of reference gene primers was used by the study to estimate nucleated cell counts. TCRdb's copy holds only in-frame clones and misses some; the assay was immunoSEQ multiplex PCR. V, J and clone size reflect that table, while D and trimming were determined from the DNA. The data show 210,000 or so clones, with about 86% seen just once and 2.2% held by the top ten. The sample belongs to a study of blood T cell repertoires in COVID-19. With V trimmed by 5 bases and J by 8 bases, 4 bases remained unmatched. This CDR3 region has 14 residues. Germline values: CDR1 LNHDA, CDR2 SQIVND (reference sequence).

The sequencing input was peripheral blood. The sequence was obtained from a woman aged 45-59 years with acute or convalescent COVID-19. The V and J genes are TRBV19 and TRBJ1-6; 9 bases line up with TRBD1. The CDR3 loop reads CASSLDRGDSPLHF. The CDR3 nucleotides are TGTGCCAGTAGTCTGGACAGGGGTGATTCACCCCTCCACTTT.